A single sample is the source of the 10 T cell receptor beta chains below, sequenced in a study of cytomegalovirus exposure and HLA in healthy donors. Both 60 Vbeta primers and 13 Jbeta primers went into the PCR. Sequencing used immunoSEQ multiplex PCR; TCRdb keeps in-frame clones, though not all of them. The data contain 90,000 to 110,000 clones, more than 9.5% of them singletons. The sequenced material came from PBMCs. Receptors were obtained from a man aged 40-50 years in good health and CMV-seropositive.

The genes are TRBV5-1 and TRBJ2-7; no firm D call. The CDR3 has 14 amino acids. Trimming removed 4 bases from V and 0 bases from J, with 11 bases in between. Germline lookup yields CDR1 SGHRS and CDR2 YFSETQ. CDR3: CASSITMSSYEQYF. The CDR3 bases are TGCGCCAGCAGCATCACGATGAGCTCCTACGAGCAGTACTTC.

The chain couples TRBV7-9 to TRBJ2-7, with D possibly TRBD2 on 7 matching bases. The CDR3 extends over 14 amino acids. V was cut by 5 bases and J by 5 bases, with 16 bases left in between. Germline V gene sequence: CDR1 SEHNR, CDR2 FQNEAQ (reference sequence). CDR3 nucleotide sequence: TGTGCCAGCAGCCCTTGGCCGGGGGGCCACGAGCAGTACTTC. This gives the protein CASSPWPGGHEQYF.

The sample holds a few counts of this clone. The chain carries TRBV10-3 and TRBJ2-7, with no clear D. The CDR3 runs to 13 residues. Trimming took off 2 bases at V and 2 bases at J, with 7 bases between the two ends. Germline-derived CDR1 and CDR2 are ENHRY and SYGVKD. The CDR3 loop is CAISETDPYEQYF. CDR3 nucleotide sequence: TGTGCCATCAGTGAGACAGACCCCTACGAGCAGTACTTC.

This rearrangement joins TRBV10-3 to TRBJ1-2; the match to TRBD1 covers 7 bases. This CDR3 spans 14 amino acids. Trimming cost V 7 bases and J 2 bases; bases outside gene matches: 7. Germline V gives CDR1 ENHRY, CDR2 SYGVKD. CDR3 protein: CAINQDRTNYGYTF. CDR3 DNA sequence: TGTGCCATCAATCAGGACAGGACGAACTATGGCTACACCTTC.

This clone was seen a few times. The rearrangement joins TRBV5-4 to TRBJ2-7; 7 bases align to TRBD1. Germline V gene lookup returns CDR1 SGHNT and CDR2 YYREEE (reference sequence). This CDR3 has 13 amino acids. V lost 4 bases and J lost 0; bases outside the gene matches: 1. The CDR3 reads CASSRQGSYEQYF. The CDR3 DNA reads as TGTGCCAGCAGCCGACAGGGCTCCTACGAGCAGTACTTC.

The V gene is TRBV5-1, the J gene TRBJ1-2; possibly TRBD1 for D (5 bases). Germline lookup yields CDR1 SGHRS and CDR2 YFSETQ. The CDR3 loop spans 15 amino acids. Trimming took off 1 base at V and 4 bases at J, with 14 bases between the two ends. The CDR3 spells CASSLSTGLGYGYTF. CDR3 bases: TGCGCCAGCAGCTTGAGCACAGGCCTGGGCTATGGCTACACCTTC.

With respect to this clone: The identical CDR3 is also encoded by other nucleotide sequences in the sample. V usage is TRBV9 and J usage is TRBJ2-7; 7 bases map to TRBD2. CDR3 length: 12 amino acids. Unmatched junction bases numbered 2, after V lost 4 bases and J lost 4 bases. The germline V gene encodes CDR1 SGDLS and CDR2 YYNGEE. The CDR3 loop reads CASSPGGYEQYF. In DNA form, the CDR3 reads TGTGCCAGCAGCCCGGGGGGATACGAGCAGTACTTC.

This clone was seen a handful of times. V gene TRBV7-9 combines with J gene TRBJ1-1, with D uncertain. From germline, CDR1 is SEHNR and CDR2 FQNEAQ (reference sequence). CDR3 length: 12 residues. Trimming shortened V by 1 base and J by 11 bases, and 11 bases separated the two germline ends. CDR3 coding DNA: TGTGCCAGCAGCTTAGATCCCTCCGGGGCTTTCTTT. It is translated as CASSLDPSGAFF.

J is TRBJ2-5 and V is TRBV6-1; 7 bases agree with TRBD1. V trimming: 5 bases; J trimming: 2 bases; junction bases outside the gene matches: 8. Germline-derived CDR1 and CDR2 are MNHNS and SASEGT. CDR3 length equals 15 residues. CDR3 DNA: TGTGCCAGCAGTCCCCAGACAGGGCGGCAAGAGACCCAGTACTTC. This gives the protein CASSPQTGRQETQYF.

V and J are TRBV14 and TRBJ2-7; no clear D gene. The germline CDR1 and CDR2 sequences are SGHDN and FVKESK. The ends were cut back, 3 bases at V and 7 bases at J, with 13 bases in the middle. The CDR3 length is 13 residues. The CDR3 DNA sequence: TGTGCCAGCAGCCATCTAAAGTCTCTTGAGCAGTACTTC. Amino acid sequence: CASSHLKSLEQYF.